This T cell receptor beta chain was recovered during a study of T cells in localized non-small cell lung cancer (dated by TCRdb to the early 2020s). For the study in its entirety: The study analyzed T cell repertoires of under 250 early-stage NSCLC patients, comparing tumors and uninvolved tumor-adjacent lungs. A mean age of roughly 66 years was recorded for the NSCLC patients, of whom under 150 were male and about a hundred were female. All 220 or so NSCLC patients in the cohort were treatment-naive and had localized lung tumors that were resected.

The immunoSEQ Assay was used to sequence TCR beta CDR3 regions from DNA. Per the authors' processing: To compute T cell density, TCR beta template counts were normalized to usable DNA, which was estimated by amplifying housekeeping genes. The preseqR package was used to estimate richness by extrapolating to 400,000 templates for PBMC samples and to 120,000 templates for tissue samples. Clonality was defined by subtracting Pielou's evenness from one. To identify tissue-enriched TCRs, differential abundance testing was run on productive amino-acid clonotypes with a minimum total count of 5 and an alpha of 0.1. The Jaccard Index and the Morisita Overlap Index were used to measure how much the repertoires overlapped between compartments. GLIPH grouped TCR beta CDR3s together with public tetramer-defined viral CDR3s, and a viral motif had to include at least three viral sequences and show V-gene enrichment. Here the immuneACCESS table is served through TCRdb, limited to in-frame sequences with V and J called. Missing clones are a known gap in these copies; in checked studies unresolved V genes cover under half, and the rest lacks a known reason. The V and J calls and clone size come from that table; D and trimming were worked out from the DNA. The sample table holds some 20,000 clones, of which roughly nine tenths were seen once. Together, the top ten hold about 7% of the sample.

What the research found in general, with its limitations: Uninvolved tumor-adjacent lung showed the highest T cell clonality, higher than tumor, which suggests more focused antigenic responses in the uninvolved tumor-adjacent lung. Longer overall survival was associated with higher blood T cell density, whereas shorter survival was associated with higher adjacent-lung clonality. Because the study design was exploratory, TCR variables were selected using unadjusted p-values without false-discovery rate correction. A median of 57 of the top 100 tumor clones were detected in paired uninvolved adjacent lung, and under 30 of these tumor clones were also found among the top 100 clones of the paired uninvolved adjacent lung. Multi-region tumor sequencing was not performed, so intratumor heterogeneity could not be excluded.

Looking up the germline V gene (reference sequence) yields CDR1 MNHEY and CDR2 SMNVEV. The V and J ends are trimmed by 10 bases and 6 bases, leaving 19 bases between them. The CDR3, from cysteine to phenylalanine, totals 13 residues. The entry retains the CDR3 DNA only, 39 bases that are in frame from base 1. This clone was counted only a few times. The antigen it recognizes is unknown. No base-level quality is on record; no much larger clone is a single base apart. At diagnosis, tumor, uninvolved tumor-adjacent lung and peripheral blood were collected and then preserved as a mix of FFPE and fresh-frozen material. For TCR repertoire profiling, the blood samples were analyzed as peripheral blood mononuclear cells.

The clonotype was recovered from a woman aged 35-75 years with stage I lung adenocarcinoma. Material: peripheral blood, obtained before any cancer treatment. This sequence uses TRBV27 and TRBJ2-7; 6 matching bases give a weak D call of TRBD1. The CDR3 reads CATKRVTGREQYF. In nucleotides, the sequence is TGTGCCACCAAGAGGGTAACAGGGCGCGAGCAGTACTTC.